These 21 T cell receptor beta chains originate from one sample sequenced in a study of cytomegalovirus exposure and HLA in healthy donors. TCRdb's table, derived via immunoSEQ multiplex PCR, lists solely in-frame clones and lacks some. The table has about 79,000 clones, over 85% seen once; the top ten hold about 3.6%. Sequences were obtained from PBMCs. These receptors were taken from a woman aged 25 to 39 in good health and CMV-seronegative.

The rearrangement uses TRBV19 and TRBJ2-2; 7 bases are shared with TRBD2. Germline CDR1 LNHDA, CDR2 SQIVND (reference sequence). CDR3 size: 16 residues. J was trimmed by 3 bases and V by 3 bases; bases with no gene match: 7. For the CDR3, the DNA is TGTGCCAGTAGTATTCTTGGGACTATAGACACCGGGGAGCTGTTTTTT. Residues: CASSILGTIDTGELFF.

The chain recombines TRBV7-9 with TRBJ2-2; no clear D. Germline V gene sequence: CDR1 SEHNR, CDR2 FQNEAQ (reference sequence). The length of the CDR3 is 16 residues. The ends were cut back, 5 bases at V and 1 base at J, with 14 bases in the middle. Written as DNA, the CDR3 is TGTGCCAGCAGCCCGAGGATGGTCAGGAACACCGGGGAGCTGTTTTTT. It codes for CASSPRMVRNTGELFF.

V and J are TRBV6-5 and TRBJ1-2, with a weak D call TRBD1 (6 bases). This CDR3 has 14 residues. The V end lost 5 bases, the J end lost 4 bases, and 14 bases lay between the germline ends. Germline V gene data show CDR1 as MNHEY and CDR2 as SVGAGI. The CDR3 is CASSPTGQPYGYTF. In DNA, the CDR3 is TGTGCCAGCAGTCCAACTGGACAGCCCTATGGCTACACCTTC.

The CDR3: CASSGNRGFGNQPQHF. The CDR3 DNA is TGTGCCAGCAGTGGAAACAGGGGATTTGGCAATCAGCCCCAGCATTTT. The chain carries TRBV6-1 and TRBJ1-5, with TRBD1 matching over 7 bases. The junction had 8 bases not matched to a gene; V was cut back by 4 bases and J by 2 bases. The CDR3 runs 16 residues. Germline V gene sequence: CDR1 MNHNS, CDR2 SASEGT.

This clone was seen just once. In nucleotides, the CDR3 is TGTGCCAGCAGGGCCAGTTACGGGACTGAAGCTTTCTTT. Its translation is CASRASYGTEAFF. V is TRBV6-1 and J is TRBJ1-1; D is unclear. The ends were cut back, 6 bases at V and 5 bases at J, with 13 bases in the middle. CDR3 length equals 13 residues. In germline, CDR1 is MNHNS, CDR2 SASEGT.

The rearrangement uses TRBV7-9 and TRBJ1-2; D unclear. Germline V gene sequence: CDR1 SEHNR, CDR2 FQNEAQ (reference sequence). The CDR3 contains 13 residues. Trimming removed 0 bases at V and 4 bases at J, with 6 bases between. CDR3 residues: CASSLASGYGYTF. Here the CDR3 DNA reads TGTGCCAGCAGCTTAGCGTCAGGCTATGGCTACACCTTC.

This clone occurred once. As DNA, the CDR3 is TGTGCCATCAACCGACTAGCGGGGGGCACAGATACGCAGTATTTT. This codes for CAINRLAGGTDTQYF. The V gene is TRBV10-3, the J gene TRBJ2-3; TRBD2 matches at 12 bases. The CDR3 has 15 amino acids. Unmatched junction bases numbered 3, after V lost 7 bases and J lost 1 base. Germline V gives CDR1 ENHRY, CDR2 SYGVKD.

The gene calls are TRBV7-9 and TRBJ1-2; D not certain. This CDR3 is built from 15 residues. Trimming cost V 1 base and J 8 bases, with 17 bases left between them. The V gene's germline CDR1 is SEHNR and CDR2 FQNEAQ (reference sequence). CDR3 protein: CASSLDGQARWGYTF. DNA of the CDR3: TGTGCCAGCAGCTTAGATGGCCAGGCCCGCTGGGGCTACACCTTC.

The chain links TRBV7-9 to TRBJ1-3; D may be TRBD1 (5 bases). V was clipped by 5 bases and J by 0 bases, with 11 bases between them. The CDR3 spans 15 residues. Germline CDR1 and CDR2: SEHNR and FQNEAQ (reference sequence). The CDR3 region has the DNA TGTGCCAGCAGCCGGGACTCCTACTCTGGAAACACCATATATTTT. This translates into CASSRDSYSGNTIYF.

This chain uses TRBV7-8 with TRBJ1-1, with D perhaps TRBD1 (6 bases). The germline gives CDR1 SGHVS, CDR2 FQNEAQ. Deletions cut 3 bases from V and 1 base from J, with 21 bases between. The CDR3 sequence is 18 residues long. The CDR3: CASSFPGWGGLGNTEAFF. The CDR3 DNA reads TGTGCCAGCAGCTTTCCGGGATGGGGGGGGCTAGGGAACACTGAAGCTTTCTTT.

The chain recombines TRBV6-1 with TRBJ2-1; D may be TRBD2 (5 bases). Trimming stripped 4 bases from V and 0 bases from J, with 10 bases between. The germline CDR1 and CDR2 sequences are MNHNS and SASEGT. This CDR3 contains 15 residues. For the CDR3, the DNA is TGTGCCAGCAGTGTCGGGGTTAGCTCCTACAATGAGCAGTTCTTC. This encodes CASSVGVSSYNEQFF.

This chain uses TRBV18 with TRBJ1-1; possibly TRBD1 for D (6 bases). CDR1 and CDR2 from the germline V gene are KGHSH and LQKENI. The germline V and J ends were trimmed by 6 bases and 1 base, with 9 bases remaining between them. CDR3 length: 13 residues. CDR3 amino acids: CASSSGQNTEAFF. The CDR3 DNA is TGTGCCAGCTCGTCGGGACAGAACACTGAAGCTTTCTTT.

This chain uses TRBV9 with TRBJ2-2, with D possibly TRBD1 on 5 matching bases. V lost 4 bases and J 6 bases, leaving 13 bases between the germline ends. The CDR3 has 14 amino acids. Germline CDR1 and CDR2: SGDLS and YYNGEE. CDR3: CASSPLGLSGELFF. The CDR3 nucleotides read TGTGCCAGCAGCCCTCTGGGGCTGTCCGGGGAGCTGTTTTTT.

V is TRBV2 and J is TRBJ2-3; maybe TRBD1 (6 bases). Germline loops: CDR1 SNHLY, CDR2 FYNNEI. The CDR3 runs 11 residues. Trimming removed 10 bases at V and 2 bases at J, with 7 bases between. CDR3: CATGDTDTQYF. In nucleotides, the CDR3 is TGTGCCACAGGGGACACAGATACGCAGTATTTT.

V and J are TRBV27 and TRBJ2-3, with D perhaps TRBD2 (6 bases). Trimming pared 4 bases from V and 3 bases from J, leaving 8 bases between. The germline gives CDR1 MNHEY, CDR2 SMNVEV (reference sequence). The CDR3 spans 13 residues. CDR3 amino acids: CASSYRGTDTQYF. CDR3 coding DNA: TGTGCCAGCAGTTATCGGGGGACAGATACGCAGTATTTT.

The chain has TRBV19 and TRBJ2-1; 10 positions match TRBD1. Germline CDR1 and CDR2: LNHDA and SQIVND (reference sequence). CDR3 length equals 14 residues. The ends lost 5 bases at V and 7 bases at J; junction bases unmatched: 5. The CDR3 here is CASSYQGQGNEQFF. DNA for the CDR3: TGTGCCAGTAGTTATCAGGGACAGGGGAATGAGCAGTTCTTC.

This clone was observed once. The chain joins TRBV5-1 to TRBJ2-1; 10 nucleotides line up with TRBD2. With V trimmed by 5 bases and J by 2 bases, 7 bases remained unmatched. Germline V gives CDR1 SGHRS, CDR2 YFSETQ. The CDR3 sequence is 16 residues long. The CDR3 sequence is CASRNPLAGAYNEQFF. The CDR3 region has the DNA TGCGCCAGCAGAAACCCCCTAGCGGGGGCCTACAATGAGCAGTTCTTC.

The chain couples TRBV14 to TRBJ2-7; 8 bases agree with TRBD1. The CDR3 runs 15 residues. The V gene end was trimmed by 2 bases and the J gene end by 5 bases; junction bases not matched to a gene: 8. Germline CDR1 reads SGHDN; CDR2 reads FVKESK. Here the CDR3 reads CASSQLVDRGHEQYF. The CDR3, as DNA: TGTGCCAGCAGCCAATTGGTCGACAGGGGCCACGAGCAGTACTTC. The variable domain in full, with the rest retrieved from reference TRBV14 and TRBJ2-7, is EAGVTQFPSHSVIEKGQTVTLRCDPISGHDNLYWYRRVMGKEIKFLLHFVKESKQDESGMPNNRFLAERTGGTYSTLKVQPAELEDSGVYFCASSQLVDRGHEQYFGPGTRLTVT.

This clone was recorded only once. The chain carries TRBV4-1 and TRBJ2-7; TRBD1 matches at 8 bases. This CDR3 is built from 15 residues. J was trimmed by 0 bases and V by 1 base; bases with no gene match: 2. Germline assignment: CDR1 MGHRA and CDR2 YSYEKL. This CDR3 reads CASSQGQGASYEQYF. The CDR3 bases are TGCGCCAGCAGCCAAGGTCAGGGGGCCTCCTACGAGCAGTACTTC.

The CDR3 DNA is TGTGCCAGCAGTCCCGAAGTGAGGGATCAGCCCCAGCATTTT. It specifies CASSPEVRDQPQHF. V usage is TRBV28 and J usage is TRBJ1-5; D unclear. Germline values: CDR1 MDHEN, CDR2 SYDVKM. The V end lost 5 bases, the J end lost 5 bases, and 13 bases lay between the germline ends. The CDR3 sequence is 14 residues long.

This rearrangement joins TRBV6-5 to TRBJ2-2, with 7 nucleotides matching TRBD2. Germline V CDR1 and CDR2: MNHEY, SVGAGI. J gave up 7 bases and V 0 bases, and 2 bases lay outside the gene matches. This CDR3 is built from 14 residues. The CDR3 DNA sequence: TGTGCCAGCAGTTACTCCGGGAGGAACGGGGAGCTGTTTTTT. Residues: CASSYSGRNGELFF.